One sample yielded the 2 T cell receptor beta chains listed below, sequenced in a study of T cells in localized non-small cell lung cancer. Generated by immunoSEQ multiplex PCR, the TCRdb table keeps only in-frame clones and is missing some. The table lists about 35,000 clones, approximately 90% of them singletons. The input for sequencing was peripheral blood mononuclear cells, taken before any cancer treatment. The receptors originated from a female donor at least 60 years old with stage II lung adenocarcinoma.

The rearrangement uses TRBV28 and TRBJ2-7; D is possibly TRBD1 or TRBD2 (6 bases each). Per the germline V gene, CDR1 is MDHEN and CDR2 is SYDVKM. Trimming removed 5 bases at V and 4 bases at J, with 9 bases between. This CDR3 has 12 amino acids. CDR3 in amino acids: CASSRGDYEQYF. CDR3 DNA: TGTGCCAGCAGTAGGGGGGATTACGAGCAGTACTTC.

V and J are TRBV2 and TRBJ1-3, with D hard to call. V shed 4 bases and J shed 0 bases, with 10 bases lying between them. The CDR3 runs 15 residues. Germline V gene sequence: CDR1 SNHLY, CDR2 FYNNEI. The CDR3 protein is CASSVEVFSGNTIYF. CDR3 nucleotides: TGTGCCAGCAGTGTCGAGGTATTCTCTGGAAACACCATATATTTT. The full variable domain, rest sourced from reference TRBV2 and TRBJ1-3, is EPEVTQTPSHQVTQMGQEVILRCVPISNHLYFYWYRQILGQKVEFLVSFYNNEISEKSEIFDDQFSVERPDGSNFTLKIRSTKLEDSAMYFCASSVEVFSGNTIYFGEGSWLTVV.